This T cell receptor beta chain was sequenced during a study of STAT5B mutations in CD4+ large granular lymphocyte leukemia (dated by TCRdb to the early 2020s). About the full investigation: Among the healthy controls, the CDR3 'QG' motif was associated with a particular HLA allele. TCRbeta repertoires of CD4+ T-cell large granular lymphocyte leukemia patients were compared with those of healthy blood donors. Flow cytometry on FACSCanto II or FACSVerse confirmed that purified fractions exceeded 95% purity among lymphocytes.

TCRbeta rearrangements were sequenced from genomic DNA using the immunoSEQ assay at survey resolution. Per the original workflow: In the TCR sequencing data, the lowest productive clonotype frequency that could be detected was 2.59 x 10-5. Only productive TCRbeta rearrangements, meaning sequences that were complete and in-frame, were kept for the analyses. Sample clonality was computed as Simpson clonality in the immunoSEQ Analyzer version 3.0. Clones were grouped by frequency into very rare, small, medium, large (1-20%) or hyperexpanded (>20%) categories. Generation probabilities were estimated with OLGA 1.2.3, V-gene circos plots were made with VDJtools, specificities were searched in VDJdb, and CDR3 motifs were identified with GLIPH. TCRdb retrieved this table from immuneACCESS and kept in-frame rearrangements only. Not all clones are present; in checked studies, unresolved V genes account for under half, and no reason is known for the remainder. D and trimming were read from the DNA, whereas the V and J calls and clone size are those reported in that table. Recorded for this sample are around 37,000 clones; around 75% of them occurred a single time. Clones ranked in the top ten supply 0.55% of the sample.

About this clone itself: This receptor's antigen is unknown. Base qualities were left out, and no much larger clone turns up one base away.

Buffy coats from under 40 blood donors, supplied by the Finnish Red Cross blood service, were used as healthy controls. All TCR-sequenced material derived from peripheral blood: patient blood samples and healthy donor buffy coats. Ficoll-Hypaque gradient centrifugation was used to isolate peripheral blood mononuclear cells. CD4+ cells were purified magnetically from the buffy coats of healthy controls. Genomic DNA was extracted with the Gentra Puregene Cell and Tissue kit and quantified on a Qubit 2.0 fluorometer. The CDR1 and CDR2 encoded by the germline V gene are MNHNS and SASEGT. V gives up 4 bases and J gives up 4 bases, and the segment between their germline ends measures 9 bases. Including the terminal cysteine and phenylalanine, the CDR3 comprises 13 residues. Of all the DNA, just the CDR3 is kept, 39 bases in frame from base 1. Results and caveats for the whole study, not just this receptor: Each patient's main leukemic clonotypes were private, but approximately 25% of these clonotypes showed up at low frequency in the non-leukemic repertoires of other patients. Enrichment of TRBV06-family usage was observed among the top patient clones (8/27) relative to healthy controls (2/35). Data were not HLA-matched; higher clonality in CD4+ versus CD8+ T-LGLL could reflect the relatively small sample size. CD4-sorted patient repertoires appeared more clonal than healthy CD4+ repertoires, and this difference persisted after removing the putative leukemic clones.

The clonotype comes from a human donor in good health. The V and J segments used are TRBV6-1 and TRBJ2-3; there is no confident call for the D gene. The sequencing input was CD4+ T cells from blood buffy coats. CDR3 region: CASSVLVADTQYF. The DNA is as follows: TGTGCCAGCAGTGTTCTGGTAGCAGATACGCAGTATTTT.